Described below is a single TCR beta chain sequence and its context. The antigen is undetermined. This may be a read error: a much more frequent sequence differs by one nucleotide. This record comes from a study of identical twins. Study results and limitations: Sharing of beta out-of-frame sequences by twins showed a weaker excess.

The CDR3 has 12 amino acids. TCRdb analysed the 5' RACE reads with MiXCR anew, one entry per CDR3 protein. The data show some 600,000 distinct CDR3 sequences, roughly 6.6% seen once. The same data also went into a second study, on yellow fever vaccine responses in identical twins.

The chain uses TRBV12-3 or TRBV12-4 and TRBJ2-5, with D maybe TRBD1 (6 bases). The sample consisted of PBMCs. This clonotype originated in a woman younger than 30 in good health. The CDR3 nucleotides read TGTGCCAGCGTGGGACAATCCGAGACCCACTACTTC. Residues: CASVGQSETHYF.